The next 10 T cell receptor beta chains were all read from a single sample in a study of T-cell reconstitution after alpha-beta-depleted transplantation in children. A TCRbeta library incorporating unique molecular identifiers was prepared. TCRdb fed the PCR reads into MiXCR, producing one record per CDR3 protein. This table holds some 830,000 distinct CDR3 sequences, approximately 15% found once. Source: PBMCs, mostly from graft donor cells, taken 360 days after TCRalphabeta/CD19-depleted stem cell transplant. These receptors originate from a male patient aged 10-17 years who had a stem cell transplant for acute lymphoblastic leukemia, so the T cells may come from the graft donor.

The chain recombines TRBV5-1 with TRBJ1-1, with 9 bases fitting TRBD1. The CDR3 has 16 amino acids. Unmatched junction bases numbered 11, after V lost 4 bases and J lost 4 bases. CDR1 and CDR2 (germline): SGHRS, YFSETQ. The CDR3 nucleotides read TGCGCCAGCAGCGGAGTCCATTTGGACAGGGGCACTGAAGCTTTCTTT. Translation gives CASSGVHLDRGTEAFF.

This clonotype was seen a few times. The chain couples TRBV6-1 to TRBJ1-6; 7 nucleotides match TRBD1. The germline CDR1 and CDR2 sequences are MNHNS and SASEGT. V was pared by 6 bases and J by 8 bases, with 7 bases of the junction left unmatched. The CDR3 runs to 14 residues. The CDR3 loop reads CASSKQGRHSPLHF. In DNA form, the CDR3 reads TGTGCCAGCAGCAAACAGGGGAGGCATTCACCCCTCCACTTT.

This clonotype was recorded at least ten times. The V and J genes are TRBV10-1 and TRBJ2-7; TRBD2 matches 10 bases. Germline V CDR1 and CDR2: WNHNN, SYGVQD (reference sequence). Trimming removed 0 bases from V and 2 bases from J; junction bases left unmatched: 1. The CDR3 has 15 amino acids. CDR3 nucleotides: TGCGCCAGCAGTGAGTCCACTAGCGGGGCCTACGAGCAGTACTTC. Encoded protein: CASSESTSGAYEQYF.

The V and J genes are TRBV4-2 and TRBJ2-3; possibly TRBD2 for D (6 bases). Germline assignment: CDR1 LGHNA and CDR2 YNFKEQ. V was trimmed by 1 base and J by 2 bases, leaving 16 bases between them. The CDR3 extends over 17 amino acids. The CDR3 protein is CASSQGQRASTTDTQYF. The CDR3, as DNA: TGTGCCAGCAGCCAAGGGCAGCGGGCATCCACCACAGATACGCAGTATTTT.

The sample holds a few counts of this clonotype. The chain links TRBV25-1 to TRBJ2-5; TRBD2 aligns across 12 bases. The CDR3 loop spans 15 amino acids. Germline CDR1 and CDR2: MGHDK and SYGVNS. Unmatched junction bases numbered 9, after V lost 8 bases and J lost 5 bases. The CDR3 reads CASGWTSGIMETQYF. The CDR3 DNA reads as TGTGCCAGCGGATGGACTAGCGGGATAATGGAGACCCAGTACTTC.

The gene calls are TRBV2 and TRBJ2-3; 11 bases are a match to TRBD2. Losses at the gene ends were 7 bases for V and 5 bases for J; bases not matched to a gene: 5. This CDR3 contains 14 residues. The germline CDR1 and CDR2 sequences are SNHLY and FYNNEI. The CDR3 spells CASTSLAGGDTQYF. DNA of the CDR3: TGTGCCAGCACCAGTCTAGCGGGGGGAGATACGCAGTATTTT.

This chain joins TRBV2 and TRBJ2-7, with TRBD1 matching over 7 bases. Germline V lookup: CDR1 SNHLY, CDR2 FYNNEI. The CDR3 covers 14 residues. With V trimmed by 2 bases and J by 9 bases, 10 bases remained unmatched. Here the CDR3 reads CASSEWDSFFMQYF. CDR3 coding DNA: TGTGCCAGCAGTGAATGGGACAGTTTCTTTATGCAGTACTTC.

V and J are TRBV6-2 or TRBV6-3 and TRBJ2-2, with unresolved D. The germline gives CDR1 MNHEY, CDR2 SVGEGT. Trimming took 7 bases from V and 5 from J, leaving 5 bases between them. The CDR3 is 11 residues long. CDR3 amino acids: CASTGTGELFF. The CDR3 nucleotides read TGTGCCAGCACCGGTACCGGGGAGCTGTTTTTT.

This chain joins TRBV7-6 and TRBJ2-3; D is undetermined. Germline V gene sequence: CDR1 SGHVS, CDR2 FNYEAQ. The CDR3 runs to 15 residues. V was shortened by 1 base and J by 2 bases, with 10 bases between the two germline ends. The CDR3 nucleotides are TGTGCCAGCAGCTTAGAGTTCCAGGACACAGATACGCAGTATTTT. Its protein is CASSLEFQDTDTQYF.

The rearrangement links TRBV5-1 to TRBJ2-1; the D call may be TRBD1 or TRBD2 (6 bases each). Trimming took off 1 base at V and 6 bases at J, with 14 bases between the two ends. This CDR3 comprises 15 residues. Germline V gene sequence: CDR1 SGHRS, CDR2 YFSETQ. CDR3 sequence reads: CASSLRGAGGNEQFF. As DNA, the CDR3 is TGCGCCAGCAGCTTGAGGGGGGCAGGCGGCAATGAGCAGTTCTTC.